This T cell receptor (beta chain) came from a study of blood T cell repertoires in COVID-19. Background on the study: Acute-phase and convalescent COVID-19 samples originated in the United States, Italy and Spain. PBMCs, B-cell-depleted T cells, or T cells provided the cDNA or gDNA that made up the material.

Under the authors' procedure: Reference gene primers were amplified, and this amplification served to estimate nucleated cell counts. The table came from immunoSEQ multiplex PCR; TCRdb's copy has only in-frame clones and leaves some out. V and J calls plus clone size are reproduced from that table; the DNA served to infer D and trimming. The sample consists of about 170,000 clones, roughly 80% of them appearing once. Germline CDR1 LNHDA, CDR2 SQIVND (reference sequence). This CDR3 region has 15 residues. The V gene lost 7 bases and the J gene lost 7 bases, with 22 bases spanning the gap. Patients from Seattle were sampled longitudinally, starting during active infection.

What was sequenced was peripheral blood. The TCR was taken from a woman older than 75 with COVID-19, enrolled during active disease. This sequence joins TRBV19 and TRBJ1-1, with D perhaps matching TRBD1 (5 bases). CDR3 sequence: CASIANHRLDLEAFF. Here the CDR3 DNA reads TGTGCCAGTATTGCAAACCACAGGCTGGATCTTGAAGCTTTCTTT.